What follows are 17 T cell receptor beta chains derived from one specimen sequenced in a study of CXCR3-negative and CXCR3-positive naive CD8 T cells. The TRB libraries of cDNA were built by UMI-labeled 5' RACE. TCRdb processed the 5' RACE reads again and assigns one entry to each CDR3 protein, with no DNA. The sample includes approximately 88,000 distinct CDR3 sequences. Source material: naive CXCR3- CD8+ T cells from blood. Regarding subset: CD45RO-CCR7+CD27+CD95- naive CD8+ T cells lacking CXCR3 (TNR3-). The origin of the receptors is a human donor in good health. Some clones in this sample may be carry-over from other donors' samples.

V and J are TRBV7-9 and TRBJ2-7; no DNA is available, so the TRBD2 call from TCRdb remains unchecked. Germline CDR1 and CDR2: SEHNR and FQNEAQ (reference sequence). This CDR3 spans 12 amino acids. CDR3 region: CASRGGEYEQYF.

The gene calls are TRBV15 and TRBJ2-7; TCRdb proposes TRBD1, but this gene call is untestable without DNA. Germline V lookup: CDR1 LNHNV, CDR2 YYDKDF (reference sequence). This CDR3 is 13 amino acids long. CDR3: CATSRGGTYEQYF. Looking up the rest from reference TRBV15 and TRBJ2-7 gives the full variable domain: DAMVIQNPRYQVTQFGKPVTLSCSQTLNHNVMYWYQQKSSQAPKLLFHYYDKDFNNEADTPDNFQSRRPNTSFCFLDIRSPGLGDTAMYLCATSRGGTYEQYFGPGTRLTVT.

The rearrangement joins TRBV27 to TRBJ2-4; TCRdb picks TRBD1, but there is no DNA to check that call. CDR3 length equals 15 residues. Looked up from germline, CDR1 is MNHEY and CDR2 is SMNVEV (reference sequence). The CDR3 protein is CASSLNRMRKNIQYF.

V and J are TRBV12-3 or TRBV12-4 and TRBJ2-3. The CDR3 spans 11 residues. The CDR3 protein is CASRGTDTQYF.

The CDR3 sequence: CASSLIRVYEQYF. This rearrangement joins TRBV7-2 to TRBJ2-1; TCRdb proposes TRBD1, but this gene call is untestable without DNA. The length of the CDR3 is 13 residues. The V gene's germline CDR1 is SGHTA and CDR2 FQGNSA.

This chain joins TRBV20-1 and TRBJ1-1; TCRdb designates TRBD1, a call that cannot be tested without DNA. The CDR3 extends over 13 amino acids. Germline-derived CDR1 and CDR2 are DFQATT and SNEGSKA (reference sequence). The CDR3 sequence is CSALDPRDTEAFF.

The V gene is TRBV7-9, the J gene TRBJ1-1. Germline CDR1 and CDR2: SEHNR and FQNEAQ (reference sequence). This CDR3 is 15 amino acids long. CDR3 residues: CASSLQLGVNTEAFF.

The chain recombines TRBV27 with TRBJ2-3; TCRdb gives TRBD1 as the D gene, but with no DNA this cannot be confirmed. Germline CDR1 MNHEY, CDR2 SMNVEV (reference sequence). The CDR3 consists of 15 residues. CDR3 protein: CASSLWGASTDTQYF.

V is TRBV21-1 and J is TRBJ2-3; checking the TCRdb D call of TRBD2 is not possible without DNA. TRBV21-1 constitutes a pseudogene. The CDR3 runs to 15 residues. The CDR3 reads CASSKEEGGPLTQYF.

This chain joins TRBV7-9 and TRBJ2-5; TCRdb designates TRBD2, a call that cannot be tested without DNA. Germline V gene data show CDR1 as SEHNR and CDR2 as FQNEAQ (reference sequence). The length of the CDR3 is 16 residues. The CDR3 reads CASSFGLAGFTETQYF.

The CDR3: CASRPRQGIFYEQYF. This chain joins TRBV5-8 and TRBJ2-7; the D gene TCRdb calls, TRBD1, cannot be checked with no DNA. The germline CDR1 and CDR2 sequences are SGHTS and YDEGEE. The CDR3 has 15 amino acids.

The gene calls are TRBV11-2 and TRBJ1-1. This CDR3 has 13 residues. The germline V gene has CDR1 SGHAT and CDR2 FQNNGV. CDR3 in amino acids: CASSSDWNTEAFF.

The V gene is TRBV7-8, the J gene TRBJ1-2; there is no DNA to check the TCRdb D call of TRBD1. This CDR3 region has 17 residues. Germline V CDR1 and CDR2: SGHVS, FQNEAQ. CDR3 amino acids: CASSLLPGQAANYGYTF.

The chain joins TRBV5-1 to TRBJ2-7; the D gene TCRdb calls, TRBD1, cannot be checked with no DNA. The CDR3 length is 15 residues. The V gene's germline CDR1 is SGHRS and CDR2 YFSETQ. The chain's CDR3 is CASSLETGGNYEQYF.

CDR3 region: CASSLGLADEQFF. The chain joins TRBV11-3 to TRBJ2-1; TCRdb selects TRBD2, and the lack of DNA leaves this call unchecked. This CDR3 region has 13 residues. Germline V gives CDR1 SGHNT, CDR2 YENEEA.

The rearrangement uses TRBV29-1 and TRBJ2-1; TCRdb selects TRBD2, and the lack of DNA leaves this call unchecked. This CDR3 is 19 amino acids long. CDR1 is SQVTM, CDR2 ANQGSEA, per germline. CDR3: CSAPFPPATTSGRAYEQFF.

The genes are TRBV6-6 and TRBJ2-7; with no DNA, the TCRdb D assignment of TRBD2 cannot be verified. Germline V gene lookup returns CDR1 MNHNY and CDR2 SVGAGI (reference sequence). The CDR3 runs to 12 residues. The CDR3 here is CASRAGTYEQYF.